The next 9 T cell receptor beta chains were all read from a single sample in a study of OX40 agonist ivuxolimab in advanced cancers. The assay was immunoSEQ multiplex PCR, and TCRdb's table has in-frame clones only and misses some. This sample has over 60,000 clones, with 80% to 90% found just once. The specimen comprised CD4+ or CD8+ T cells sorted from blood, sampled in a trial of the OX40 agonist ivuxolimab. The source is an adult with an advanced solid tumor such as melanoma, head and neck, liver or kidney cancer.

This chain links TRBV6-6 with TRBJ2-3; a possible D gene is TRBD2 (5 bases). In germline, CDR1 is MNHNY, CDR2 SVGAGI (reference sequence). The CDR3 covers 14 residues. The V end was cut by 7 bases, the J end by 4 bases, with 15 bases between. The DNA of the CDR3 is TGTGCCAGCACCGACTCGGGGAGTGCAGATACGCAGTATTTT. Translation gives CASTDSGSADTQYF.

The rearrangement uses TRBV9 and TRBJ1-1; no clear D. Germline lookup yields CDR1 SGDLS and CDR2 YYNGEE. This CDR3 has 14 residues. Trimming stripped 1 base from V and 1 base from J, with 8 bases between. CDR3 nucleotides: TGTGCCAGCAGCGTAAGCGCATCGAACACTGAAGCTTTCTTT. It is translated as CASSVSASNTEAFF.

The genes are TRBV28 and TRBJ2-2; perhaps TRBD1 as D (5 bases). This CDR3 is 16 amino acids long. Germline CDR1 MDHEN, CDR2 SYDVKM. V was clipped by 7 bases and J by 6 bases, with 21 bases between them. The CDR3 loop is CASTSGRALLPGELFF. In DNA form, the CDR3 reads TGTGCCAGCACCTCAGGCAGGGCCCTACTTCCCGGGGAGCTGTTTTTT.

CDR3 loop: CAWSPNGQLDTIYF. The CDR3 DNA reads as TGTGCCTGGAGTCCAAACGGACAGCTGGACACCATATATTTT. This chain links TRBV30 with TRBJ1-3; D possibly corresponds to TRBD1 (6 bases). The CDR3 totals 14 residues. Trimming shortened V by 2 bases and J by 8 bases, and 16 bases separated the two germline ends. Germline V gives CDR1 GTSNPN, CDR2 SVGIG (reference sequence).

This sequence joins TRBV6-5 and TRBJ2-7; possibly TRBD2 for D (6 bases). The length of the CDR3 is 13 residues. Germline values: CDR1 MNHEY, CDR2 SVGAGI. With 4 bases removed from V and 3 bases from J, the gap between germline ends came to 10 bases. In nucleotides, the CDR3 is TGTGCCAGCAGTTCGGGAGACCTCTACGAGCAGTACTTC. It is translated as CASSSGDLYEQYF.

This sequence joins TRBV2 and TRBJ1-6; weak D call: TRBD1 (5 bases). Trimming took 11 bases from V and 8 from J, leaving 19 bases between them. CDR3 length equals 14 residues. Per germline, CDR1 SNHLY and CDR2 FYNNEI. DNA of the CDR3: TGTGCCGGGCAGGAATGGGACGGGGATTCACCCCTCCACTTT. Translating it yields CAGQEWDGDSPLHF.

This clone was recorded once. The chain is built from TRBV29-1 and TRBJ1-4; TRBD1 might be the D (5 bases). V was shortened by 5 bases and J by 5 bases, with 18 bases between the two germline ends. The CDR3 spans 15 residues. Germline V gene sequence: CDR1 SQVTM, CDR2 ANQGSEA. For the CDR3, the DNA is TGCAGCGTTCGAGGTGGGGCAGGAGAAAATGAAAAACTGTTTTTT. It codes for CSVRGGAGENEKLFF.

The chain joins TRBV28 to TRBJ1-2; perhaps TRBD1 as D (6 bases). Germline CDR1 reads MDHEN; CDR2 reads SYDVKM. With 1 base removed from V and 8 bases from J, the gap between germline ends came to 14 bases. The CDR3 consists of 14 residues. The CDR3 sequence is CASSLSQGNEGYTF. CDR3 nucleotide sequence: TGTGCCAGCAGTTTATCCCAGGGGAATGAAGGCTACACCTTC.

This clone was counted a single time. The chain employs TRBV5-1 and TRBJ2-1; D not certain. V was shortened by 0 bases and J by 7 bases, with 14 bases between the two germline ends. In germline, CDR1 is SGHRS, CDR2 YFSETQ. This CDR3 is 15 amino acids long. The CDR3 DNA follows: TGCGCCAGCAGCTTGGGACTCACCCGGTCTAATGAGCAGTTCTTC. This gives the protein CASSLGLTRSNEQFF.